Below, 24 T cell receptor beta chains from the same sample are listed, as sequenced in a study of CD8 T cells in Susac syndrome. Random-hexamer reverse transcription was applied to roughly 0.5 to 1 ug RNA. TCRdb processed the immunoSEQ multiplex PCR reads anew with MiXCR; each CDR3 protein has one entry. Of 170,000 or so distinct CDR3 sequences listed, 90% to 96% are singletons. Sequenced material: CD4+ T cells from PBMCs. The receptors stem from a human donor with Susac syndrome.

The CDR3 here is CASSLGERPRGAQYF. In nucleotides, the CDR3 is TGTGCCAGCAGCTTAGGGGAACGGCCCCGGGGGGCCCAGTACTTC. This sequence joins TRBV7-9 and TRBJ2-5, with 7 nucleotides matching TRBD2. Trimming cost V 1 base and J 9 bases; bases outside gene matches: 11. Germline V lookup: CDR1 SEHNR, CDR2 FQNEAQ (reference sequence). The CDR3 is 15 residues long.

The V call is TRBV2, the J call TRBJ1-2; unclear D gene. The CDR3 has 13 amino acids. Germline assignment: CDR1 SNHLY and CDR2 FYNNEI. Trimming pared 6 bases from V and 1 base from J, leaving 9 bases between. CDR3 sequence: CASRVRINYGYTF. DNA of the CDR3: TGTGCCAGCAGGGTCCGCATTAACTATGGCTACACCTTC.

This chain uses TRBV6-5 with TRBJ2-7; TRBD2 matches 9 bases. V shed 0 bases and J 7 bases; nucleotides not matched to a gene: 7. In germline, CDR1 is MNHEY, CDR2 SVGAGI. This CDR3 contains 15 residues. CDR3 residues: CASSYSSGAGGEQYF. CDR3 in DNA: TGTGCCAGCAGTTACTCGTCCGGGGCGGGAGGGGAGCAGTACTTC.

DNA of the CDR3: TGCGCCAGCAGCCAAGTCGGCCGAACAGGGCTCAATGAGCAGTTCTTC. Encoded protein: CASSQVGRTGLNEQFF. The chain carries TRBV4-3 and TRBJ2-1; D is possibly TRBD1 (6 bases). Trimming cost V 1 base and J 6 bases, with 16 bases left between them. This CDR3 spans 16 amino acids. Germline V gene data show CDR1 as LGHNA and CDR2 as YSLEER.

This chain connects TRBV11-3 to TRBJ1-1; D may be TRBD1 (5 bases). Trimming took 4 bases from V and 1 from J, leaving 7 bases between them. Germline loops: CDR1 SGHNT, CDR2 YENEEA. The CDR3 length is 13 residues. CDR3: CASSSGGNTEAFF. As DNA, the CDR3 is TGTGCCAGCAGCTCGGGGGGGAACACTGAAGCTTTCTTT.

The chain recombines TRBV14 with TRBJ2-3; 7 nucleotides align to TRBD2. Unmatched junction bases numbered 7, after V lost 4 bases and J lost 9 bases. The CDR3 extends over 13 amino acids. Germline lookup yields CDR1 SGHDN and CDR2 FVKESK. The CDR3 sequence: CASSPPGLPTQYF. The CDR3 DNA reads TGTGCCAGCAGCCCTCCGGGACTACCGACGCAGTATTTT.

The V gene is TRBV18, the J gene TRBJ2-3; D unclear. CDR1 and CDR2 (germline): KGHSH, LQKENI. The CDR3 spans 13 residues. Trimming stripped 3 bases from V and 6 bases from J, with 10 bases between. The CDR3 spells CASSPRHGDTQYF. For the CDR3, the DNA is TGTGCCAGCTCACCCCGTCATGGGGATACGCAGTATTTT.

J is TRBJ1-5 and V is TRBV27; the match to TRBD1 covers 8 bases. J was trimmed by 2 bases and V by 5 bases; bases with no gene match: 8. The length of the CDR3 is 16 residues. CDR1 and CDR2 from the germline V gene are MNHEY and SMNVEV (reference sequence). CDR3 loop: CASSRQGASGNQPQHF. The CDR3 DNA reads TGTGCCAGCAGTAGGCAGGGGGCTTCCGGCAATCAGCCCCAGCATTTT.

V gene TRBV6-4 combines with J gene TRBJ2-3; D is undetermined. CDR1 is MRHNA, CDR2 SNTAGT, per germline. The length of the CDR3 is 11 residues. Deletions cut 10 bases from V and 4 bases from J, with 9 bases between. The CDR3 DNA follows: TGTGCCACCGCCGTCGCAGATACGCAGTATTTT. Translation: CATAVADTQYF.

This chain links TRBV6-5 with TRBJ2-1; D uncertain. Germline V gives CDR1 MNHEY, CDR2 SVGAGI. The V gene lost 7 bases and the J gene lost 8 bases, with 9 bases spanning the gap. The CDR3 sequence is 11 residues long. In DNA, the CDR3 is TGTGCCAGCACCTGGGGTCATGAGCAGTTCTTC. Encoded protein: CASTWGHEQFF.

The gene calls are TRBV15 and TRBJ2-4, with TRBD2 identical over 8 bases. J lost 9 bases, V lost 3 bases, and 10 bases had no gene match. This CDR3 contains 15 residues. Per germline, CDR1 LNHNV and CDR2 YYDKDF (reference sequence). CDR3 coding DNA: TGTGCCACCAGCAGGATAGCGGGACGGAACGCCATTCAGTACTTC. Encoded protein: CATSRIAGRNAIQYF.

V and J are TRBV3-1 and TRBJ1-5; no clear D gene. The CDR3 covers 15 residues. Per the germline V gene, CDR1 is LGHDT and CDR2 is YNNKEL (reference sequence). V lost 1 base to trimming and J lost 0 bases, with 7 bases between them. Here the CDR3 DNA reads TGTGCCAGCAGCCAAGGGCCGACTAGCAATCAGCCCCAGCATTTT. It encodes CASSQGPTSNQPQHF.

The rearrangement uses TRBV7-2 and TRBJ1-1, with D perhaps matching TRBD1 (5 bases). Germline lookup yields CDR1 SGHTA and CDR2 FQGNSA. The CDR3 spans 15 residues. The ends were cut back, 2 bases at V and 5 bases at J, with 15 bases in the middle. The CDR3 sequence is CASSLHQGRRTEAFF. In nucleotides, the CDR3 is TGTGCCAGCAGCTTACATCAGGGCCGGAGGACTGAAGCTTTCTTT. Full variable domain (rest looked up from reference TRBV7-2 and TRBJ1-1): GAGVSQSPSNKVTEKGKDVELRCDPISGHTALYWYRQSLGQGLEFLIYFQGNSAPDKSGLPSDRFSAERTGGSVSTLTIQRTQQEDSAVYLCASSLHQGRRTEAFFGQGTRLTVV.

This clonotype has a single count. J is TRBJ2-7 and V is TRBV30; D tentatively reads TRBD1 or TRBD2 (5 bases each). Per the germline V gene, CDR1 is GTSNPN and CDR2 is SVGIG (reference sequence). The CDR3 extends over 13 amino acids. Trimming shortened V by 3 bases and J by 4 bases, and 13 bases separated the two germline ends. The CDR3 sequence: CAWRSGSAYEQYF. Here the CDR3 DNA reads TGTGCCTGGAGGTCAGGGAGTGCGTACGAGCAGTACTTC.

The genes are TRBV3-1 and TRBJ2-5, with TRBD2 matching 8 bases. V trimming: 4 bases; J trimming: 8 bases; junction bases outside the gene matches: 15. The CDR3 is 16 amino acids. Germline values: CDR1 LGHDT, CDR2 YNNKEL (reference sequence). In DNA, the CDR3 is TGTGCCAGCAGCCTGCCCCCGCGGGGGGTCATGTTCACCCAGTACTTC. Encoded protein: CASSLPPRGVMFTQYF.

The rearrangement uses TRBV15 and TRBJ2-3, with 8 bases aligning to TRBD2. Germline V gene data show CDR1 as LNHNV and CDR2 as YYDKDF (reference sequence). There are 15 residues in the CDR3. Trimming at V came to 2 bases and at J to 2 bases, leaving 3 bases not matched to a gene. CDR3 nucleotide sequence: TGTGCCACCAGCAGACGTAGCGGGGACACAGATACGCAGTATTTT. It is translated as CATSRRSGDTDTQYF.

This clonotype was seen only once. For the CDR3, the DNA is TGTGCCAGCAGCGTCCAGGGGGACCAGCCCCAGCATTTT. It translates to CASSVQGDQPQHF. The genes are TRBV9 and TRBJ1-5; TRBD1 aligns across 7 bases. V was pared by 2 bases and J by 7 bases, with 3 bases of the junction left unmatched. The CDR3 runs to 13 residues. Germline V gene lookup returns CDR1 SGDLS and CDR2 YYNGEE.

V usage is TRBV28 and J usage is TRBJ2-7; D possibly corresponds to TRBD2 (6 bases). CDR1 is MDHEN and CDR2 is SYDVKM in the germline V gene. This CDR3 contains 15 residues. Trimming cost V 3 bases and J 3 bases, with 15 bases left between them. CDR3 sequence (DNA): TGTGCCAGCAGTTTTCCGACGGGACTCATCTACGAGCAGTACTTC. This encodes CASSFPTGLIYEQYF.

V is TRBV4-3 and J is TRBJ2-7; 9 positions agree with TRBD1. The CDR3 contains 16 residues. CDR1 is LGHNA, CDR2 YSLEER, per germline. V was pared by 0 bases and J by 4 bases, with 7 bases of the junction left unmatched. The CDR3 spells CASSQDSTGGEYEQYF. The CDR3 DNA reads TGCGCCAGCAGCCAAGATTCGACAGGGGGGGAGTACGAGCAGTACTTC.

The rearrangement joins TRBV28 to TRBJ2-7; 7 nucleotides match TRBD1. The CDR3 has 16 amino acids. V was pared by 2 bases and J by 1 base, with 8 bases of the junction left unmatched. Germline CDR1 is MDHEN and CDR2 is SYDVKM. The CDR3 is CASSLTPGQESYEQYF. As DNA, the CDR3 is TGTGCCAGCAGTTTAACCCCCGGACAGGAGTCCTACGAGCAGTACTTC.

This chain uses TRBV5-1 with TRBJ2-5; TRBD2 agrees at 12 bases. The germline V gene encodes CDR1 SGHRS and CDR2 YFSETQ. J lost 4 bases, V lost 2 bases, and 0 bases had no gene match. The CDR3 is made up of 14 amino acids. CDR3 amino acids: CASSLLAGGETQYF. The CDR3 coding sequence is TGCGCCAGCAGCTTACTAGCGGGGGGAGAGACCCAGTACTTC.

This clonotype was observed a single time. The CDR3 DNA reads TGTGCCAGCTCACGACTAGTTTTTGAAGAGACCCAGTACTTC. It is translated as CASSRLVFEETQYF. The chain couples TRBV18 to TRBJ2-5; the D gene is possibly TRBD2 (6 bases). Germline V CDR1 and CDR2: KGHSH, LQKENI. Trimming removed 4 bases at V and 3 bases at J, with 12 bases between. The CDR3 is 14 residues long.

The chain combines TRBV18 with TRBJ1-1; D may be TRBD1 (5 bases). V lost 1 base to trimming and J lost 0 bases, with 12 bases between them. CDR3 length: 16 residues. The germline V gene has CDR1 KGHSH and CDR2 LQKENI. This chain's CDR3 is CASSPRRGALNTEAFF. The CDR3, as DNA: TGTGCCAGCTCACCACGCCGCGGGGCCTTGAACACTGAAGCTTTCTTT.

The chain links TRBV20-1 to TRBJ2-5, with D unclear. With 3 bases removed from V and 5 bases from J, the gap between germline ends came to 10 bases. Germline CDR1 DFQATT, CDR2 SNEGSKA (reference sequence). The CDR3 sequence is 12 residues long. In DNA, the CDR3 is TGCAGTGCTAGTACGGTCTTGGAGACCCAGTACTTC. This gives the protein CSASTVLETQYF.